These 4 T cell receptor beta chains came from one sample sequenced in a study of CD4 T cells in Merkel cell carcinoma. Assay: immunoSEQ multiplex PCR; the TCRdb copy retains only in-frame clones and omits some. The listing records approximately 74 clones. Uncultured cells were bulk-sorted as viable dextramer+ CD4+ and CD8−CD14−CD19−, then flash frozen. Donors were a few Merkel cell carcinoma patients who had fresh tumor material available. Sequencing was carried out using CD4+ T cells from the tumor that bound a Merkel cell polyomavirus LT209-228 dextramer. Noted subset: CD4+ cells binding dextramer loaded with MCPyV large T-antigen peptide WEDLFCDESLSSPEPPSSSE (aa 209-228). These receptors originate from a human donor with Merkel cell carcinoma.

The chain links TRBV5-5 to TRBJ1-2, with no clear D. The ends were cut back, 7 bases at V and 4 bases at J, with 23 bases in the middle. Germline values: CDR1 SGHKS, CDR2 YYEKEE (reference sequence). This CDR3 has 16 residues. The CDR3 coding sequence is TGTGCCAGCTGTCTACGTATCTCGCGAAAGACCTATGGCTACACCTTC. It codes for CASCLRISRKTYGYTF.

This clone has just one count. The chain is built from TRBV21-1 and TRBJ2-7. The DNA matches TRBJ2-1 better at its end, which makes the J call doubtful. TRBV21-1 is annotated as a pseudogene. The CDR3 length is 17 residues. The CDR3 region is CASRLHVATPSDNEQFF. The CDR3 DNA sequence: TGTGCCAGCAGATTGCATGTAGCTACACCATCCGACAATGAGCAGTTCTTC.

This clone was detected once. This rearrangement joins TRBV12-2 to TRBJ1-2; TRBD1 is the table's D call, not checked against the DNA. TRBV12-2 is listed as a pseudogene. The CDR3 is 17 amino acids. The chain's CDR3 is CASRRLQAPRKTYGYTF. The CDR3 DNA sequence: TGTGCAAGCCGCCGGCTTCAGGCTCCACGAAAGACCTATGGCTACACCTTC.

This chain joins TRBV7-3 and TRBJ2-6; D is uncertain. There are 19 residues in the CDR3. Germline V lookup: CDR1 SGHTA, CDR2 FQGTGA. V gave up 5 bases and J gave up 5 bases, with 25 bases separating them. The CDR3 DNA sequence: TGTGCCAGCAGCCGCCGCAAAGACGCTTACAAAAGTCGGGCCAACGTCCTGACTTTC. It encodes CASSRRKDAYKSRANVLTF.